The 24 T cell receptor beta chains presented below share a single source sample, sequenced in a study of blood T cells in healthy people across ages. With a J-beta primer mix and a sample-barcoded 5' primer, a second PCR ran about 7 to 11 cycles. TCRdb ran MiXCR on the 5' RACE reads and lists one entry per CDR3 protein. The sample carries around 1,700,000 distinct CDR3 sequences, about 28% recorded once. Input material: blood. The receptors originated from a woman in her 30s in good health.

In its sample, this clonotype was seen a few times. In DNA form, the CDR3 reads TGCGCCAGCAGCTTGACCAGGGGGCAGGCAGATACGCAGTATTTT. This sequence encodes CASSLTRGQADTQYF. The chain recombines TRBV5-1 with TRBJ2-3; 8 bases match TRBD1. The CDR3 spans 15 residues. Looked up from germline, CDR1 is SGHRS and CDR2 is YFSETQ. The V and J ends lost 1 base and 4 bases, in that order; junction bases with no gene match: 5. The complete variable domain, with remaining parts taken from reference TRBV5-1 and TRBJ2-3, reads KAGVTQTPRYLIKTRGQQVTLSCSPISGHRSVSWYQQTPGQGLQFLFEYFSETQRNKGNFPGRFSGRQFSNSRSEMNVSTLELGDSALYLCASSLTRGQADTQYFGPGTRLTVL.

In regard to this clonotype: A clone one base away is much larger, so this may be a read error. The V gene is TRBV7-2, the J gene TRBJ2-1; D is unresolved. The CDR3 is 14 amino acids. The V end lost 1 base, the J end lost 13 bases, and 17 bases lay between the germline ends. Germline values: CDR1 SGHTA, CDR2 FQGNSA. The CDR3 loop reads CASSLGAAVETQFF. The CDR3 DNA is TGTGCCAGCAGCTTAGGGGCGGCAGTTGAGACCCAGTTCTTC.

This clonotype was picked up a small number of times. The chain links TRBV15 to TRBJ2-3; 7 bases are shared with TRBD2. There are 12 residues in the CDR3. Per germline, CDR1 LNHNV and CDR2 YYDKDF (reference sequence). The V gene end was trimmed by 6 bases and the J gene end by 6 bases; junction bases not matched to a gene: 3. CDR3 bases: TGTGCCACCAGTCCGCGGGGGGATACGCAGTATTTT. Translation gives CATSPRGDTQYF.

For this clonotype: A single base separates this from a much larger clone, so it may be a read error. The chain couples TRBV4-1 to TRBJ2-1, with 7 bases identical to TRBD2. The germline V gene encodes CDR1 MGHRA and CDR2 YSYEKL. The CDR3 has 15 residues. V shed 0 bases and J 10 bases; nucleotides not matched to a gene: 9. The CDR3: CASSQEGGGTYEQFF. CDR3 in DNA: TGCGCCAGCAGCCAAGAGGGCGGGGGAACCTACGAGCAGTTCTTC.

This clonotype was recorded many times. The J gene is TRBJ2-7, the V gene TRBV28; 11 bases map to TRBD1. Germline lookup yields CDR1 MDHEN and CDR2 SYDVKM. The CDR3 loop spans 15 amino acids. V shed 6 bases, J shed 3 bases, and the junction held 7 bases outside the gene matches. The CDR3 DNA follows: TGTGCCAGCAGATTTTCCGGGACAGGGGGCTACGAGCAGTACTTC. Protein: CASRFSGTGGYEQYF.

In regard to this clonotype: This clone may be a read error of a much larger clone one base away. The rearrangement links TRBV15 to TRBJ2-1; D unresolved. Looked up from germline, CDR1 is LNHNV and CDR2 is YYDKDF (reference sequence). Trimming shortened V by 1 base and J by 10 bases, and 20 bases separated the two germline ends. The CDR3 runs to 16 residues. The CDR3 sequence: CATSRGAERSSYEQFF. CDR3 bases: TGTGCCACCAGCAGAGGTGCGGAGCGCTCGTCCTACGAGCAGTTCTTC.

This clonotype has just a few counts. The gene calls are TRBV5-1 and TRBJ1-4, with D tentatively TRBD1 (5 bases). The CDR3 covers 15 residues. CDR1 SGHRS and CDR2 YFSETQ come from the germline V gene. Trimming took 3 bases from V and 3 from J, leaving 12 bases between them. CDR3 DNA sequence: TGCGCCAGCAGCTACCGACAGCCAGCTAATGAAAAACTGTTTTTT. It is translated as CASSYRQPANEKLFF.

CDR3 loop: CASSPTKVRTNEQFF. The CDR3, as DNA: TGTGCCAGCAGCCCCACGAAGGTCCGGACCAATGAGCAGTTCTTC. This sequence joins TRBV14 and TRBJ2-1; D not certain. Per the germline V gene, CDR1 is SGHDN and CDR2 is FVKESK. Deletions cut 4 bases from V and 6 bases from J, with 16 bases between. The CDR3 is 15 amino acids.

The rearrangement joins TRBV7-6 to TRBJ2-3; D remains ambiguous. Germline V gene sequence: CDR1 SGHVS, CDR2 FNYEAQ. The CDR3 extends over 17 amino acids. Trimming pared 1 base from V and 4 bases from J, leaving 18 bases between. The CDR3, as DNA: TGTGCCAGCAGCTTAGGGGAAGTAGCCCTACCCCCAGATACGCAGTATTTT. Its protein is CASSLGEVALPPDTQYF.

The table lists this clonotype with many counts. The V and J genes are TRBV10-2 and TRBJ1-2; no clear D gene. The CDR3 runs to 14 residues. V gave up 3 bases and J gave up 4 bases, with 12 bases separating them. Germline V gene data show CDR1 as WSHSY and CDR2 as SAAADI. For the CDR3, the DNA is TGCGCCAGCAGTGAAACCAGCCCGAGCTATGGCTACACCTTC. Its protein product is CASSETSPSYGYTF.

A few counts support this clonotype. This rearrangement joins TRBV6-6 to TRBJ1-1; TRBD1 aligns across 11 bases. The V and J ends lost 4 bases and 11 bases, in that order; junction bases with no gene match: 6. This CDR3 has 13 residues. The V gene's germline CDR1 is MNHNY and CDR2 SVGAGI (reference sequence). DNA for the CDR3: TGTGCCAGCAGTTCCGGACAGGGGGCAGATGCTTTCTTT. Translation gives CASSSGQGADAFF.

A few counts support this clonotype. The rearrangement uses TRBV13 and TRBJ2-1, with D tentatively TRBD2 (5 bases). CDR1 is PRHDT, CDR2 FYEKMQ, per germline (reference sequence). The CDR3 loop spans 14 amino acids. Trimming stripped 5 bases from V and 8 bases from J, with 16 bases between. Written as DNA, the CDR3 is TGTGCCAGCAGCACTTGGGCCACGCGGGATGAGCAGTTCTTC. Translating gives CASSTWATRDEQFF.

The chain is built from TRBV2 and TRBJ1-4, with D unclear. The CDR3 contains 14 residues. CDR1 and CDR2 (germline): SNHLY, FYNNEI. Between the trimmed V and J ends, which lost 8 bases and 5 bases, there was a span of 15 bases. CDR3 loop: CASLWGSGNEKLFF. CDR3 coding DNA: TGTGCCAGCTTGTGGGGATCGGGGAATGAAAAACTGTTTTTT.

This chain uses TRBV2 with TRBJ2-7; unclear D gene. Germline V lookup: CDR1 SNHLY, CDR2 FYNNEI. CDR3 length: 12 residues. V was cut by 7 bases and J by 6 bases, with 13 bases left in between. The CDR3 loop is CASTPYRTEQYF. The CDR3 region has the DNA TGTGCCAGCACCCCTTACAGAACCGAGCAGTACTTC.

This clonotype was counted a few times. The V and J genes are TRBV7-2 and TRBJ2-7; either TRBD1 or TRBD2 may supply D (5 bases each). The CDR3 contains 15 residues. Germline lookup yields CDR1 SGHTA and CDR2 FQGNSA. With 5 bases removed from V and 0 bases from J, the gap between germline ends came to 14 bases. The CDR3 here is CASSPQSGSSYEQYF. The DNA for the CDR3 is TGTGCCAGCAGCCCGCAATCAGGGAGCTCCTACGAGCAGTACTTC.

This chain joins TRBV29-1 and TRBJ2-3; D may be TRBD1 (5 bases). CDR1 is SQVTM, CDR2 ANQGSEA, per germline. The CDR3 is 14 residues long. Trimming took 2 bases from V and 2 from J, leaving 11 bases between them. The CDR3 region is CSVEQIGATDTQYF. The CDR3 DNA reads as TGCAGCGTTGAACAGATTGGGGCCACAGATACGCAGTATTTT.

As for this clonotype: An end of the junction differs from the germline gene, which may be a read error. CDR3 loop: CASSSGTSGYNGQFF. CDR3 nucleotide sequence: TGTGCCAGCAGCTCCGGGACTAGCGGATACAATGGGCAGTTCTTC. The V and J genes are TRBV7-2 and TRBJ2-1, with 11 nucleotides matching TRBD2. Germline V gene sequence: CDR1 SGHTA, CDR2 FQGNSA. The CDR3 is made up of 15 amino acids.

This clonotype showed up just a few times. The V call is TRBV7-2, the J call TRBJ1-2; D ambiguous. Germline V gives CDR1 SGHTA, CDR2 FQGNSA. The CDR3 runs 16 residues. Trimming took off 0 bases at V and 8 bases at J, with 19 bases between the two ends. The CDR3 loop reads CASSLAALSLSPGYTF. The CDR3 DNA is TGTGCCAGCAGCTTAGCTGCTTTATCTCTATCTCCCGGCTACACCTTC.

This clonotype was seen a few times. The chain joins TRBV11-2 to TRBJ1-1, with D possibly being TRBD1 (5 bases). Germline V gene sequence: CDR1 SGHAT, CDR2 FQNNGV. The CDR3 runs to 15 residues. The V and J ends lost 4 bases and 2 bases respectively, with 14 bases between them. In nucleotides, the CDR3 is TGTGCCAGCAGCTGGGCGAGGGGCGCTAACACTGAAGCTTTCTTT. Residues: CASSWARGANTEAFF.

This clonotype was detected a few times. The rearrangement joins TRBV6-2 or TRBV6-3 to TRBJ2-1; 11 bases align to TRBD2. Germline V CDR1 and CDR2: MNHEY, SVGEGT. This CDR3 spans 16 amino acids. The trim removed 6 bases at V and 9 bases at J, leaving 13 bases unmatched. CDR3 sequence reads: CASRTTGLAGPREQFF. The CDR3 DNA sequence: TGTGCCAGCAGGACCACTGGACTAGCGGGTCCACGTGAGCAGTTCTTC.

This clonotype showed up many times. The rearrangement uses TRBV5-5 and TRBJ1-2; possibly TRBD1 for D (6 bases). CDR3 length equals 13 residues. Trimming cost V 4 bases and J 5 bases, with 12 bases left between them. Germline-derived CDR1 and CDR2 are SGHKS and YYEKEE (reference sequence). The CDR3 loop reads CASSPDSEYGYTF. CDR3 DNA sequence: TGTGCCAGCAGCCCGGACAGCGAGTATGGCTACACCTTC.

V is TRBV20-1 and J is TRBJ2-3, with 14 positions matching TRBD2. Germline CDR1 and CDR2: DFQATT and SNEGSKA (reference sequence). The CDR3 has 18 residues. V dropped 5 bases and J dropped 5; count of bases not matched to a gene: 15. The CDR3 nucleotides read TGCAGTGCTCCCCGCGGGGGGACTAGCGGGAGATGGAGAGATACGCAGTATTTT. It is translated as CSAPRGGTSGRWRDTQYF.

This clonotype was counted a few times. The junction and the germline gene differ at one end; a read error may be behind it. V is TRBV7-3 and J is TRBJ1-2, with 7 bases that match TRBD1. This CDR3 is 16 amino acids long. CDR1 and CDR2 from the germline V gene are SGHTA and FQGTGA. The CDR3 sequence is CACSSTGGGQHYGYTF. The CDR3 nucleotides read TGTGCCTGCAGCTCAACGGGGGGGGGACAGCACTATGGCTACACCTTC.

This clonotype has only a few counts. CDR3 in amino acids: CASRRQGMGEKLFF. The CDR3 DNA reads as TGTGCCAGCAGACGACAGGGGATGGGGGAAAAACTGTTTTTT. The genes are TRBV6-6 and TRBJ1-4, with 8 bases fitting TRBD1. Germline lookup yields CDR1 MNHNY and CDR2 SVGAGI (reference sequence). The J segment lost 8 bases and the V segment lost 6 bases, leaving 8 bases of the junction unmatched. The CDR3 contains 14 residues.